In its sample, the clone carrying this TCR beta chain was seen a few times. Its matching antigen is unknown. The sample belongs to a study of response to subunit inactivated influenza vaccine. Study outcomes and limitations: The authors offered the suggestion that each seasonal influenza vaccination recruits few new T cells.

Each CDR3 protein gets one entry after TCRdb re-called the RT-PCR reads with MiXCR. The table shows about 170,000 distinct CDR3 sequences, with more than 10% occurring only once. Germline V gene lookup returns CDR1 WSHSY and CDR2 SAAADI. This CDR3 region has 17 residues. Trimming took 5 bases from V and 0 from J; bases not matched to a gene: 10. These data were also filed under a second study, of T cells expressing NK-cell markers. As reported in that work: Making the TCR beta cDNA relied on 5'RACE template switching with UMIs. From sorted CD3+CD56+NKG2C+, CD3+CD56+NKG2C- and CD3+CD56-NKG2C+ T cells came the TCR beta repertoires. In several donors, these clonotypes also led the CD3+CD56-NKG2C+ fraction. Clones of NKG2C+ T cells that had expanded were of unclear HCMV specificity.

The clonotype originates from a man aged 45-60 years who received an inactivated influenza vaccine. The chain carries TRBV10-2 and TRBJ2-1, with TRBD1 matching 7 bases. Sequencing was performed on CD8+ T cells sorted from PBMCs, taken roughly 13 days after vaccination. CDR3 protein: CASSLTGESSSYNEQFF. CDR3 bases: TGCGCCAGCAGTCTCACAGGGGAGTCGAGCTCCTACAATGAGCAGTTCTTC.